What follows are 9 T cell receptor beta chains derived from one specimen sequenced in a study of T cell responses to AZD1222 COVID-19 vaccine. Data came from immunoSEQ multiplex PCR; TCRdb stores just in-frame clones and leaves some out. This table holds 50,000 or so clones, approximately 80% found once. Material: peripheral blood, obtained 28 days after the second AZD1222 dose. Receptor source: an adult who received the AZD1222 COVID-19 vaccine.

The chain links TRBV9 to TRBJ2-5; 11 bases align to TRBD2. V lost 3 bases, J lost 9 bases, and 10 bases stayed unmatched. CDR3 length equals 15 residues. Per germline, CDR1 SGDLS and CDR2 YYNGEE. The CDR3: CASSAPGLAEGPQYF. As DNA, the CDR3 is TGTGCCAGCAGCGCCCCGGGACTAGCGGAGGGGCCCCAGTACTTC.

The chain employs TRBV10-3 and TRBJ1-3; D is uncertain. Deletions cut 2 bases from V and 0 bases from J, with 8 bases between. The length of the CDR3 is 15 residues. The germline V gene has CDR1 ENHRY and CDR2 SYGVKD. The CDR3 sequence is CAISELDLSGNTIYF. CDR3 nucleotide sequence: TGTGCCATCAGTGAGCTCGACCTCTCTGGAAACACCATATATTTT.

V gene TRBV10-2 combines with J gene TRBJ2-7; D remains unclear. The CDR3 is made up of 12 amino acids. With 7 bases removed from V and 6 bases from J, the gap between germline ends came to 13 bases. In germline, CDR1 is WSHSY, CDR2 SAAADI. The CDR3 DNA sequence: TGCGCCAGCACTACCGGTGCGAGCGAGCAGTACTTC. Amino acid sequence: CASTTGASEQYF.

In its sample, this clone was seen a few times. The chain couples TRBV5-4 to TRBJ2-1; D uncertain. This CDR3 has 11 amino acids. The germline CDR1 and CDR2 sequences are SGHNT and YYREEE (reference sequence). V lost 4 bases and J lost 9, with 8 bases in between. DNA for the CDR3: TGTGCCAGCAGCGCCCTTACTGAGCAGTTCTTC. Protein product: CASSALTEQFF.

The CDR3 nucleotides are TGCGCCAGCAGCCCCGGGGCCGCCCGAGAAAAACTGTTTTTT. Its translation is CASSPGAAREKLFF. The genes are TRBV5-1 and TRBJ1-4; D might be TRBD1 (5 bases). The CDR3 consists of 14 residues. Trimming stripped 4 bases from V and 8 bases from J, with 15 bases between. The germline V gene encodes CDR1 SGHRS and CDR2 YFSETQ.

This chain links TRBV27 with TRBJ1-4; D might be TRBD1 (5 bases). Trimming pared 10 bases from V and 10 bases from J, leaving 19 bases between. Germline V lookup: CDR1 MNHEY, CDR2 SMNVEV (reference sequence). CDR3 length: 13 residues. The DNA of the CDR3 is TGTGCCACCACGGATATCTCTGGGGGAAAACTGTTTTTT. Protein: CATTDISGGKLFF.

The CDR3 region is CASSRLAGPNEQFF. The CDR3 nucleotides are TGTGCCAGCAGTCGACTAGCGGGGCCCAATGAGCAGTTCTTC. The rearrangement links TRBV2 to TRBJ2-1; 11 nucleotides agree with TRBD2. The CDR3 runs to 14 residues. V lost 5 bases, J lost 6 bases, and 3 bases stayed unmatched. Germline V lookup: CDR1 SNHLY, CDR2 FYNNEI.

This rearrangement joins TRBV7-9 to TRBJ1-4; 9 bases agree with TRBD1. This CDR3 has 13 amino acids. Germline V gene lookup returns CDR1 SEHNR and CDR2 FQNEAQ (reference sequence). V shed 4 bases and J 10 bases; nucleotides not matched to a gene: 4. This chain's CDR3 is CASSSQGAGKLFF. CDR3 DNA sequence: TGTGCCAGCAGCTCACAGGGGGCAGGAAAACTGTTTTTT. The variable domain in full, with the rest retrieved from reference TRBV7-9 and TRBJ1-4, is DTGVSQNPRHKITKRGQNVTFRCDPISEHNRLYWYRQTLGQGPEFLTYFQNEAQLEKSRLLSDRFSAERPKGSFSTLEIQRTEQGDSAMYLCASSSQGAGKLFFGSGTQLSVL.

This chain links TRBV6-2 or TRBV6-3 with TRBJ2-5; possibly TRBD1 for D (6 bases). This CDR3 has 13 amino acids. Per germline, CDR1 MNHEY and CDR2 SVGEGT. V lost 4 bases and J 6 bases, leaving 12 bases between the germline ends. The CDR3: CASSLQGGKTQYF. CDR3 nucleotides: TGTGCCAGCAGTTTACAGGGCGGCAAGACCCAGTACTTC.